This TCR beta chain comes out of a study of T-cell memory formation after mild COVID-19. TCRdb recomputed calls from the 5' RACE reads with MiXCR, one row per CDR3 protein. The repertoire includes 350,000 to 500,000 distinct CDR3 sequences, less than 25% of them detected once, and roughly 13% sits in the top ten. The junction had 9 bases not matched to a gene; V was cut back by 4 bases and J by 0 bases. Germline V gene data show CDR1 as MGHRA and CDR2 as YSYEKL. There are 16 residues in the CDR3. The sample taken for sequencing was PBMCs or a T cell subset sorted from them (not recorded which). The chain joins TRBV4-1 to TRBJ2-7; 7 nucleotides align to TRBD1. The source of this sequence is an adult woman who had mild COVID-19 (a few samples of this study predate the infection). Cell type and time point are not known. For the CDR3, the DNA is TGCGCCAGCAGCCTGGGACAGCCACGGGGCTCCTACGAGCAGTACTTC. The encoded protein is CASSLGQPRGSYEQYF.